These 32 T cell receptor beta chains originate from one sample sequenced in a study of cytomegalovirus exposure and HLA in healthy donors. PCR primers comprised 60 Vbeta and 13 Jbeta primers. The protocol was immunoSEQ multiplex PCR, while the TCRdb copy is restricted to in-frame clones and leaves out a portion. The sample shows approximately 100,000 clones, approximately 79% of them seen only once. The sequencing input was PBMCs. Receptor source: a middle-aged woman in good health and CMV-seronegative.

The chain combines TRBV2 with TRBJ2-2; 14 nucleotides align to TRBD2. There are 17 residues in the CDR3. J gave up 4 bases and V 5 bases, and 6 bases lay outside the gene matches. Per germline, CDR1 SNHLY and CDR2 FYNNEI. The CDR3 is CASSRTSGRMGTGELFF. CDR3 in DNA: TGTGCCAGCAGTCGGACTAGCGGGAGGATGGGCACCGGGGAGCTGTTTTTT.

CDR3 loop: CASSAPGETQYF. CDR3 bases: TGTGCCAGCAGCGCCCCCGGGGAGACCCAGTACTTC. V gene TRBV7-2 combines with J gene TRBJ2-5; no clear D gene. This CDR3 has 12 amino acids. Germline values: CDR1 SGHTA, CDR2 FQGNSA. V lost 5 bases, J lost 5 bases, and 9 bases lay in between.

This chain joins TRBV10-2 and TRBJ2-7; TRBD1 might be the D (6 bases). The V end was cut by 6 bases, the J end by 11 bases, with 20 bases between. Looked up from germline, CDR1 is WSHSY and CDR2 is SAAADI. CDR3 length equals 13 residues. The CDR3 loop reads CASRTDGRTDKYF. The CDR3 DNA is TGCGCCAGCAGGACCGACGGAAGGACAGACAAGTACTTC.

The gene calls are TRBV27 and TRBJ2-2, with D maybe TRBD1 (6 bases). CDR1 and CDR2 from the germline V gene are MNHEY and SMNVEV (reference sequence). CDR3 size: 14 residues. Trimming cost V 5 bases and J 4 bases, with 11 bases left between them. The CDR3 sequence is CASSARGGTGELFF. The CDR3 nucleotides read TGTGCCAGCAGTGCCAGGGGCGGCACCGGGGAGCTGTTTTTT.

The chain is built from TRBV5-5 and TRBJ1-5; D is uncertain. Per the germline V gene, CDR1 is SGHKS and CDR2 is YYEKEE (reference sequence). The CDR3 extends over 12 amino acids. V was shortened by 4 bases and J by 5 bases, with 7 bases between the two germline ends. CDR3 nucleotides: TGTGCCAGCAGCCAGGAGGATCAGCCCCAGCATTTT. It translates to CASSQEDQPQHF.

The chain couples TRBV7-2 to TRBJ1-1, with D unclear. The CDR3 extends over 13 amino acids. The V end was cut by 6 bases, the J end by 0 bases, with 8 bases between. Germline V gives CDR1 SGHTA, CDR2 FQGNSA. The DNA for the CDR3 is TGTGCCAGCAGTAATCAGATGAACACTGAAGCTTTCTTT. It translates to CASSNQMNTEAFF.

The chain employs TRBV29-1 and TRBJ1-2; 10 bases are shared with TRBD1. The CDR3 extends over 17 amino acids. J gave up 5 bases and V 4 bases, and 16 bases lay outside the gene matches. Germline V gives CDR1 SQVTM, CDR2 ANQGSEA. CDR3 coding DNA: TGCAGCGTTGGATTCCCCCCTGGGACAGGGGATTTTTATGGCTACACCTTC. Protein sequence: CSVGFPPGTGDFYGYTF.

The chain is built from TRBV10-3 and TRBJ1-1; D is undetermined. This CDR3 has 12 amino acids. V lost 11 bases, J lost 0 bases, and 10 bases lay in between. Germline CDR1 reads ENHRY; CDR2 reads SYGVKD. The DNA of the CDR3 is TGTGCCTCACAACAGATGAACACTGAAGCTTTCTTT. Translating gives CASQQMNTEAFF.

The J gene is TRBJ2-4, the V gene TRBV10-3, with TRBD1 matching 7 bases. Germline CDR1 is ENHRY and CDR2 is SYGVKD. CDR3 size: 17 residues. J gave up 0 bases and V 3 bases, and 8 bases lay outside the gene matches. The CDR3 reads CAISDPTGTQAKNIQYF. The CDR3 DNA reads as TGTGCCATCAGTGACCCGACAGGGACCCAAGCCAAAAACATTCAGTACTTC.

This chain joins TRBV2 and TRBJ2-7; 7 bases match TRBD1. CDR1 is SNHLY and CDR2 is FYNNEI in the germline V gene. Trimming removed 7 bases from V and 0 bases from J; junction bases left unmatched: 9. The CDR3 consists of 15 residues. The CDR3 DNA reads TGTGCCAGCACCCAAGGGGGCAGGAGCTCCTACGAGCAGTACTTC. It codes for CASTQGGRSSYEQYF.

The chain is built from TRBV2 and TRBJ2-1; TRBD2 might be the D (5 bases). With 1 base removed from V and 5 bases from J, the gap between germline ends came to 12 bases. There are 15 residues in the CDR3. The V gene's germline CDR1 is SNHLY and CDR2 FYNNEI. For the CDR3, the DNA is TGTGCCAGCAGTGAAGGTGGGAGTGCCAACAATGAGCAGTTCTTC. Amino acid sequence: CASSEGGSANNEQFF.

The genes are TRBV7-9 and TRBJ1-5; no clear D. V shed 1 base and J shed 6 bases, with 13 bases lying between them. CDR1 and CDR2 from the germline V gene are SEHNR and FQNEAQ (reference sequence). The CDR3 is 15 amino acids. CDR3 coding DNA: TGTGCCAGCAGCTTAGGACTTGGTTCGGGTCAGCCCCAGCATTTT. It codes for CASSLGLGSGQPQHF.

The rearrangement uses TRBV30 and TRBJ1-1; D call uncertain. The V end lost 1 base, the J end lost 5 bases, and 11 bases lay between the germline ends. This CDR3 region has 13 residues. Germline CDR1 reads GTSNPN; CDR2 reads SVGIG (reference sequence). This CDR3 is CAWSARVGTEAFF. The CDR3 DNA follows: TGTGCCTGGAGTGCTCGGGTTGGGACTGAAGCTTTCTTT.

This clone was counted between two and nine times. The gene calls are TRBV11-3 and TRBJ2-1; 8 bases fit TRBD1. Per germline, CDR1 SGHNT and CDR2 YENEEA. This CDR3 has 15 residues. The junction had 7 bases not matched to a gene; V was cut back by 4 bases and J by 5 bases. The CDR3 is CASSSGQGPHNEQFF. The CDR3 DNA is TGTGCCAGCAGCTCCGGACAGGGCCCACACAATGAGCAGTTCTTC.

This CDR3 is CASSPLGTANQPQHF. CDR3 sequence (DNA): TGTGCCAGCTCACCTCTCGGGACAGCCAATCAGCCCCAGCATTTT. The chain links TRBV18 to TRBJ1-5; TRBD1 matches at 7 bases. This CDR3 is 15 amino acids long. V shed 3 bases, J shed 3 bases, and the junction held 5 bases outside the gene matches. CDR1 is KGHSH, CDR2 LQKENI, per germline.

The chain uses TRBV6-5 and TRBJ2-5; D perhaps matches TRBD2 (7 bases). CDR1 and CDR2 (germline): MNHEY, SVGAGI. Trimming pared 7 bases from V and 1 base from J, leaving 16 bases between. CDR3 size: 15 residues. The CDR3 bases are TGTGCCAGCACCCGATCGGCGGGGGCCCAAGAGACCCAGTACTTC. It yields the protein CASTRSAGAQETQYF.

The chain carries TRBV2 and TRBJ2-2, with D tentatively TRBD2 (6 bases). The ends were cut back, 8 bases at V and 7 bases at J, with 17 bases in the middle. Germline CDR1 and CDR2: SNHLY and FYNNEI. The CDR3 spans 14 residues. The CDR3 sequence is CASRLRGEGGELFF. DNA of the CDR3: TGTGCCAGCCGCTTGCGGGGAGAGGGCGGGGAGCTGTTTTTT.

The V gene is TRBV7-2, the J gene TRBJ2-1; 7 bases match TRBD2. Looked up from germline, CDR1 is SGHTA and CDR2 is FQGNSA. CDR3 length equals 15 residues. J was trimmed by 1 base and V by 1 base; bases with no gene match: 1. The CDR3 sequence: CASSLGGLSYNEQFF. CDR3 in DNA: TGTGCCAGCAGCTTAGGGGGACTATCCTACAATGAGCAGTTCTTC.

Written as DNA, the CDR3 is TGTGCCAGCAGCCATGGACTAGCGGGAACCACCGGGGAGCTGTTTTTT. It encodes CASSHGLAGTTGELFF. V usage is TRBV9 and J usage is TRBJ2-2; 12 bases fit TRBD2. V lost 4 bases and J lost 4; bases outside the gene matches: 5. Germline CDR1 is SGDLS and CDR2 is YYNGEE. CDR3 size: 16 residues.

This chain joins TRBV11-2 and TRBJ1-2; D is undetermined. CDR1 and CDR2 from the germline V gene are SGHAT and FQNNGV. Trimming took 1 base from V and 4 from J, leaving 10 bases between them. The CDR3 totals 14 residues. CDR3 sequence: CASSLVRTFYGYTF. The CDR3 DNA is TGTGCCAGCAGCTTAGTTAGGACTTTCTATGGCTACACCTTC.

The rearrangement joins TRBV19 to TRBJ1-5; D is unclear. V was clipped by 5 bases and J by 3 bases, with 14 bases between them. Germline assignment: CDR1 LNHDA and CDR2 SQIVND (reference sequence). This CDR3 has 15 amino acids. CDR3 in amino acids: CASSSRASNNQPQHF. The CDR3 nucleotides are TGTGCCAGTAGTTCCCGCGCGAGTAACAATCAGCCCCAGCATTTT.

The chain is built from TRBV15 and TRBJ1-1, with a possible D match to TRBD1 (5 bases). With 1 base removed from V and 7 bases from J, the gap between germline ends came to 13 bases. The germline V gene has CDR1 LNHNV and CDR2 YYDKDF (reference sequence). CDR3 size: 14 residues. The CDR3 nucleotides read TGTGCCACCAGCAGAGGTAGGGGAATCTTTGAAGCTTTCTTT. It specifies CATSRGRGIFEAFF.

The CDR3 bases are TGTGCCATTCCAATAGCGGGAGGTTCGGCAGATACGCAGTATTTT. This gives the protein CAIPIAGGSADTQYF. The chain couples TRBV11-2 to TRBJ2-3, with 10 bases that match TRBD2. Germline V gene lookup returns CDR1 SGHAT and CDR2 FQNNGV. The CDR3 sequence is 15 residues long. With 10 bases clipped from V and 4 bases from J, the junction kept 11 bases outside the gene matches. Supplemented by reference TRBV11-2 and TRBJ2-3, the full variable domain reads EAGVAQSPRYKIIEKRQSVAFWCNPISGHATLYWYQQILGQGPKLLIQFQNNGVVDDSQLPKDRFSAERLKGVDSTLKIQPAKLEDSAVYLCAIPIAGGSADTQYFGPGTRLTVL.

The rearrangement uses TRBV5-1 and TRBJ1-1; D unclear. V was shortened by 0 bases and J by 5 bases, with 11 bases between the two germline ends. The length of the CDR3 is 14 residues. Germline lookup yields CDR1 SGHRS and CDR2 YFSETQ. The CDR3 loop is CASSLDLTGTEAFF. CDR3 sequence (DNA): TGCGCCAGCAGCTTGGACCTCACGGGAACTGAAGCTTTCTTT.

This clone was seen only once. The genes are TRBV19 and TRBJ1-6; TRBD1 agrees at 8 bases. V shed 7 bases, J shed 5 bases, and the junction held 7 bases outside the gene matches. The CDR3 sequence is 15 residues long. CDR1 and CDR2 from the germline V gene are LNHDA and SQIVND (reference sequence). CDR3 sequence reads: CASIRDRPNNSPLHF. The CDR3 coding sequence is TGTGCCAGTATCCGGGACAGGCCCAATAATTCACCCCTCCACTTT. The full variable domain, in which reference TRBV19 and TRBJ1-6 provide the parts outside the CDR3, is DGGITQSPKYLFRKEGQNVTLSCEQNLNHDAMYWYRQDPGQGLRLIYYSQIVNDFQKGDIAEGYSVSREKKESFPLTVTSAQKNPTAFYLCASIRDRPNNSPLHFGNGTRLTVT.

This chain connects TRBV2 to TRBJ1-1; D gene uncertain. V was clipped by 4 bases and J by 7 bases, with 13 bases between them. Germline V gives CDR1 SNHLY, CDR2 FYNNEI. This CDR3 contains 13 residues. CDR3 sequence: CASSGLSGVEAFF. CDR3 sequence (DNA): TGTGCCAGCAGTGGACTTTCTGGAGTTGAAGCTTTCTTT.

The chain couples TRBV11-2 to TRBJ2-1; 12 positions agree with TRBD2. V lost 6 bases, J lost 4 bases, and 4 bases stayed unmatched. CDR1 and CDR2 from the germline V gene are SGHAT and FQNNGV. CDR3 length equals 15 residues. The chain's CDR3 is CASRTLAGGYNEQFF. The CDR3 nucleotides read TGTGCCAGCAGAACCCTAGCGGGAGGGTACAATGAGCAGTTCTTC.

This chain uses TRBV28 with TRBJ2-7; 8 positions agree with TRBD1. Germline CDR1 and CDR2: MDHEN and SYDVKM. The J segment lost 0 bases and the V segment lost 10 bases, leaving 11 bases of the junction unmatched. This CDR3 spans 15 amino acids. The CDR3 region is CATSGGILSSYEQYF. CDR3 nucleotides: TGTGCCACCTCAGGGGGCATCTTATCCTCCTACGAGCAGTACTTC.

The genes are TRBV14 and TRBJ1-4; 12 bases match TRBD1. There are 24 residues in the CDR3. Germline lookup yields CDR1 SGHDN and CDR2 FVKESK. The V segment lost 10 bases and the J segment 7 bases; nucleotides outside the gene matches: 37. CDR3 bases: TGTGCCACCGGGGTCTCCGCCCGGGACAGGGGGCGCGAGGTTCCGCCCTGGGAATCTGAAAAACTGTTTTTT. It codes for CATGVSARDRGREVPPWESEKLFF. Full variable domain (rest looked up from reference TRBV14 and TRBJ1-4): EAGVTQFPSHSVIEKGQTVTLRCDPISGHDNLYWYRRVMGKEIKFLLHFVKESKQDESGMPNNRFLAERTGGTYSTLKVQPAELEDSGVYFCATGVSARDRGREVPPWESEKLFFGSGTQLSVL.

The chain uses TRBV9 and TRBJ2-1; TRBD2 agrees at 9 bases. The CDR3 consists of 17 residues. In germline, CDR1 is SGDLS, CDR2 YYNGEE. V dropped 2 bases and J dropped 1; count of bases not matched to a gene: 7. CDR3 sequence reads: CASSVNLAGGSYNEQFF. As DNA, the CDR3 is TGTGCCAGCAGCGTTAACCTGGCGGGAGGGTCCTACAATGAGCAGTTCTTC.

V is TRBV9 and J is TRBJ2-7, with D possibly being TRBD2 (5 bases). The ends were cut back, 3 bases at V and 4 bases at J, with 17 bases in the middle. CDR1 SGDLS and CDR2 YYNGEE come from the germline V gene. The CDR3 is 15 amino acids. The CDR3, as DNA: TGTGCCAGCAGCGGGGCATTGGGAGCAGAGTACGAGCAGTACTTC. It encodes CASSGALGAEYEQYF.

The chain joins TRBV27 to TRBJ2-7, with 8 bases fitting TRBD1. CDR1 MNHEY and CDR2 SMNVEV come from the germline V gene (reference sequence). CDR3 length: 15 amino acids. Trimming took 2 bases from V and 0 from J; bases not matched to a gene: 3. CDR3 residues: CASSLNQGASYEQYF. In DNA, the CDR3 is TGTGCCAGCAGTTTAAATCAGGGGGCCTCCTACGAGCAGTACTTC.